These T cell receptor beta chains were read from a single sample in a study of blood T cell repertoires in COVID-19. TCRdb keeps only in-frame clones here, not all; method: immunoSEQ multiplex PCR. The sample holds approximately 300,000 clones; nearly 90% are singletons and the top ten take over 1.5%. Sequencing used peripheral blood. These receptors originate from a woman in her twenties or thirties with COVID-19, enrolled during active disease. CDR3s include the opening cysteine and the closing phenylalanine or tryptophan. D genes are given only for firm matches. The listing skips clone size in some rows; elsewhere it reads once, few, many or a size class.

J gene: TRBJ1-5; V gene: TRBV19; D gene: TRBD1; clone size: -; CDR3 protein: CASSGGTGGFQPQHF; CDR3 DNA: TGTGCCAGTAGTGGGGGGACAGGGGGTTTTCAGCCCCAGCATTTT
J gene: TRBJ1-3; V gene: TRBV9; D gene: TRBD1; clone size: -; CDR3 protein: CASSVRGLPGNTIYF; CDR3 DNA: TGTGCCAGCAGCGTAAGGGGGCTACCTGGAAACACCATATATTTT
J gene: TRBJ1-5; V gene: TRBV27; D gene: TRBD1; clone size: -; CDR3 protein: CASSRDSHSNQPQHF; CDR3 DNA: TGTGCCAGCAGCCGGGACAGCCATAGCAATCAGCCCCAGCATTTT
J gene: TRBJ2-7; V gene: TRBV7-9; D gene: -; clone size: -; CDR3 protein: CASSLSGPEQYF; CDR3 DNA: TGTGCCAGCAGCTTAAGCGGGCCCGAGCAGTACTTC
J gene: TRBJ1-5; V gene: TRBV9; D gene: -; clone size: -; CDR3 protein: CASHERGSNQPQHF; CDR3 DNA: TGTGCCAGCCATGAAAGGGGAAGCAATCAGCCCCAGCATTTT
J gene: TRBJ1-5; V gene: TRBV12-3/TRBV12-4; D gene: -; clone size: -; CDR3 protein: CASSLQDNQPQHF; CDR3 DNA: TGTGCCAGCAGTTTGCAGGACAATCAGCCCCAGCATTTT
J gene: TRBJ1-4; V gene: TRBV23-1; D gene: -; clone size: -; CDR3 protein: CASSPDEKLFF; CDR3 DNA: TGCGCCAGCAGTCCCGATGAAAAACTGTTTTTT
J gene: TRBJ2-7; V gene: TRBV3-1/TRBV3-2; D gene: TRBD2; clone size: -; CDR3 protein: CASSQLRGDEQYF; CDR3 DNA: TGTGCCAGCAGCCAATTACGGGGGGACGAGCAGTACTTC
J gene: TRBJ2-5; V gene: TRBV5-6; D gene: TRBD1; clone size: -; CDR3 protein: CASSRDRQETQYF; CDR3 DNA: TGTGCCAGCAGCCGGGACAGACAAGAGACCCAGTACTTC
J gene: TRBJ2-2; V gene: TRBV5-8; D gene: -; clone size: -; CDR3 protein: CASSLVRYTGELFF; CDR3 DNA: TGTGCCAGCAGCTTGGTCAGGTACACCGGGGAGCTGTTTTTT
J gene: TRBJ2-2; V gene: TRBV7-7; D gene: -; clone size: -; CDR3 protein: CASREEGGAAGELFF; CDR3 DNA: TGTGCCAGCCGGGAAGAGGGGGGGGCGGCCGGGGAGCTGTTTTTT
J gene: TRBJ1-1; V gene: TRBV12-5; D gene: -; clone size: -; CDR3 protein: CASARTGEAFF; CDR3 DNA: TGTGCTAGTGCCCGGACGGGAGAAGCTTTCTTT
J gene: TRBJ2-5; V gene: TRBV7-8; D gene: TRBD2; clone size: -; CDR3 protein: CASSLIGGGVETQYF; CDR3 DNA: TGTGCCAGCAGCTTAATCGGGGGGGGCGTAGAGACCCAGTACTTC
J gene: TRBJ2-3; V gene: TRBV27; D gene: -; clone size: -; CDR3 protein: CASRQGPVIADTQYF; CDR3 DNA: TGTGCCAGCAGACAGGGACCGGTGATTGCAGATACGCAGTATTTT
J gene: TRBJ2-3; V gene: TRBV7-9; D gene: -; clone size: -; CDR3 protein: CASSRLGARADTQYF; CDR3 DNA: TGTGCCAGCAGCCGTTTGGGGGCGCGGGCAGATACGCAGTATTTT
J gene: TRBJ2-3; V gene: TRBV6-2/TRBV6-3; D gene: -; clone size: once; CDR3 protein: CASSPGMGTDTQYF; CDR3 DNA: TGTGCCAGCAGCCCCGGGATGGGCACAGATACGCAGTATTTT
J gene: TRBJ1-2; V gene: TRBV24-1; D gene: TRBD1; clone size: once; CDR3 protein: CATSDSGQGYGYTF; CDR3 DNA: TGTGCCACCAGTGATTCGGGACAGGGCTATGGCTACACCTTC
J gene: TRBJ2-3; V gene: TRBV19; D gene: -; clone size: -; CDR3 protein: CASSLQGGDTQYF; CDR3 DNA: TGTGCCAGTAGCCTCCAAGGGGGAGATACGCAGTATTTT
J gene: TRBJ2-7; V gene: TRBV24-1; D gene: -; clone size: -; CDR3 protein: CATRGGGSYEQYF; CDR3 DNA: TGTGCCACGAGAGGGGGGGGTTCCTACGAGCAGTACTTC
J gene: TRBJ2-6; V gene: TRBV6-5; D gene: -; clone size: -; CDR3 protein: CASSPYTSGANVLTF; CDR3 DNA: TGTGCCAGCAGTCCCTATACCTCTGGGGCCAACGTCCTGACTTTC
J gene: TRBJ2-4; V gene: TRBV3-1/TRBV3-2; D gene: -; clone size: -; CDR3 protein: CASSHGENIQYF; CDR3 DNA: TGTGCCAGCAGCCACGGGGAAAACATTCAGTACTTC
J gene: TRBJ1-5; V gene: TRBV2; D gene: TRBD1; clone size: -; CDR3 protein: CASKVTGVQPQHF; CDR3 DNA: TGTGCCAGCAAGGTAACAGGGGTGCAGCCCCAGCATTTT
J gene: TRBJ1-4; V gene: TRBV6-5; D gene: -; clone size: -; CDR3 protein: CASRRAGGEKLFF; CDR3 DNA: TGTGCCAGCCGCCGGGCCGGGGGTGAAAAACTGTTTTTT
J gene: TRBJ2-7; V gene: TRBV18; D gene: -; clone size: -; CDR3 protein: CASSPSRTYEQYF; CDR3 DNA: TGTGCCAGCTCACCGTCCAGGACCTACGAGCAGTACTTC
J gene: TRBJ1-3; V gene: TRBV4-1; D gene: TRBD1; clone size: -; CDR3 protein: CASSNTGAGNTIYF; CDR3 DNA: TGCGCCAGCAGTAACACAGGGGCTGGAAACACCATATATTTT
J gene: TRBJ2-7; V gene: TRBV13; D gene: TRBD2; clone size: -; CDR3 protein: CASSLPTSGERANEQYF; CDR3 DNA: TGTGCCAGCAGCCTCCCGACTAGCGGGGAAAGAGCAAACGAGCAGTACTTC
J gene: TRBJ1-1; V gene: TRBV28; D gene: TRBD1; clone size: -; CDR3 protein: CASSPGGTGNTEAFF; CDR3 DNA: TGTGCCAGCAGCCCCGGGGGGACAGGTAACACTGAAGCTTTCTTT
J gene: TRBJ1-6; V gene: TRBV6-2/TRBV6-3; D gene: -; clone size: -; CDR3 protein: CASSYLRDNSPLHF; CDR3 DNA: TGTGCCAGCAGTTACCTGAGGGATAATTCACCCCTCCACTTT
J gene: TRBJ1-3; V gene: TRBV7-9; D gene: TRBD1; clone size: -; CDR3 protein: CASSPRDRGLGNTIYF; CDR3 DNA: TGTGCCAGCAGCCCCCGGGACAGGGGGCTTGGAAACACCATATATTTT
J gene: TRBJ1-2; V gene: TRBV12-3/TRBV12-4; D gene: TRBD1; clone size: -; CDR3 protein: CASRGTGWGYTF; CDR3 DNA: TGTGCCAGCAGAGGGACAGGGTGGGGCTACACCTTC
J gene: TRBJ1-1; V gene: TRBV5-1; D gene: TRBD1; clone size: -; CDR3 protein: CASSAETGVITEAFF; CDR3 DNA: TGCGCCAGCAGCGCCGAGACAGGGGTGATCACTGAAGCTTTCTTT
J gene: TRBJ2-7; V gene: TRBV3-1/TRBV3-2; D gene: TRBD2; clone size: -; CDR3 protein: CASSRAPGTSRDEQYF; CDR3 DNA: TGTGCCAGCAGCCGAGCCCCCGGGACTAGTCGCGACGAGCAGTACTTC
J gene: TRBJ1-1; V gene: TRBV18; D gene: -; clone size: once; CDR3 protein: CASSPLEWEGGTNTEAFF; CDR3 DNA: TGTGCCAGCTCACCATTGGAGTGGGAGGGGGGAACGAACACTGAAGCTTTCTTT
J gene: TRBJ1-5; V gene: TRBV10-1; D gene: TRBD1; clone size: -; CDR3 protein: CAPRTGYIDSNQPQHF; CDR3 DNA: TGCGCCCCACGGACAGGGTATATTGATAGCAATCAGCCCCAGCATTTT
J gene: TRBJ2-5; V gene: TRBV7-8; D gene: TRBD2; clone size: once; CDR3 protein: CASSTRTSGGKETQYF; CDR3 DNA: TGTGCCAGCAGCACCCGGACTAGCGGGGGTAAAGAGACCCAGTACTTC
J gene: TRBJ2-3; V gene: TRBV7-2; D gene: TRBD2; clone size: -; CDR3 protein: CASSSRLAGTDTQYF; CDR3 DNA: TGTGCCAGCAGCTCACGACTAGCGGGCACAGATACGCAGTATTTT
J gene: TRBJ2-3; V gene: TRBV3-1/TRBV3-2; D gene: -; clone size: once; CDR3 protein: CASSQGGRNTQYF; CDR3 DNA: TGTGCCAGCAGCCAAGGGGGGCGGAATACGCAGTATTTT
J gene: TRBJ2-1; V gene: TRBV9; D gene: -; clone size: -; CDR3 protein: CASSEGLPPYNEQFF; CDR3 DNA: TGTGCCAGCAGCGAGGGACTCCCCCCCTACAATGAGCAGTTCTTC
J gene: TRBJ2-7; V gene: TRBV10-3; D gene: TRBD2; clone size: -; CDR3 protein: CAISDGWAGGYF; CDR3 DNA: TGTGCCATCAGTGACGGTTGGGCGGGAGGGTACTTC
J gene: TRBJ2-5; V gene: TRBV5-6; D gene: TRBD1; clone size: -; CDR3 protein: CASSPGGLETQYF; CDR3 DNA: TGTGCCAGCAGCCCAGGGGGCTTGGAGACCCAGTACTTC
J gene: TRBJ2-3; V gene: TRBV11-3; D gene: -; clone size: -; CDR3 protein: CASSLDGQGGQDTQYF; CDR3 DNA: TGTGCCAGCAGCTTAGATGGCCAGGGAGGACAAGATACGCAGTATTTT
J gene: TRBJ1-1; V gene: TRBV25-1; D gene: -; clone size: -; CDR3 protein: CASKAGNTEAFF; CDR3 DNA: TGTGCCAGCAAGGCGGGTAACACTGAAGCTTTCTTT
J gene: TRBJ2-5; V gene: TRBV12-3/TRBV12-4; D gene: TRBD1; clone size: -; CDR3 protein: CASSSDRGETQYF; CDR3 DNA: TGTGCCAGCAGTTCGGACAGGGGAGAGACCCAGTACTTC
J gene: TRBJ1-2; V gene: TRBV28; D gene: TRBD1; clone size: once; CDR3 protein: CASTTAGTEDYGYTF; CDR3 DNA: TGTGCCAGCACCACCGCCGGGACAGAGGACTATGGCTACACCTTC
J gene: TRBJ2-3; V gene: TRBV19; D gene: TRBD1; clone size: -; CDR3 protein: CASRPGGSDTQYF; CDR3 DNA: TGTGCCAGTAGACCAGGGGGATCAGATACGCAGTATTTT
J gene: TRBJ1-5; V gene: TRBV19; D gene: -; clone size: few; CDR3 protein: CASSRLRSNQPQHF; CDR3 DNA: TGTGCCAGTAGCCGGTTGAGGAGCAATCAGCCCCAGCATTTT
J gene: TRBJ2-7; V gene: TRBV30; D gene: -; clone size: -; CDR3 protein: CAWGFGRGYEQYF; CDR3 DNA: TGTGCCTGGGGGTTTGGCAGGGGCTACGAGCAGTACTTC